This T cell receptor (beta chain) is drawn from a study of Ad26.COV2.S vaccination and SARS-CoV-2 variants. This clone was observed a handful of times. Germline V gives CDR1 SGHNT, CDR2 YYREEE (reference sequence). V was clipped by 1 base and J by 5 bases, with 7 bases between them. The CDR3 sequence is 12 residues long. This sample's treatment: 15 to 20 received Ad26.COV2.S at low or high dose, single or two shots; about 5 received placebo; per-sample allocation not given. Sampling was done on day 63 after the first vaccine or placebo injection. Method: immunoSEQ multiplex PCR; TCRdb's copy keeps in-frame clones and lacks some. The data contain about 410,000 clones, around 93% of them singletons.

The sequence came from a person between 18 and 60 years old who received the Ad26.COV2.S COVID-19 vaccine or a placebo. The chain combines TRBV5-4 with TRBJ2-7; no clear D. Sequences were derived from peripheral blood, sampled in a trial of Ad26.COV2.S vaccine versus placebo. CDR3 residues: CASSLSNNEQYF. CDR3 bases: TGTGCCAGCAGCTTGTCGAACAACGAGCAGTACTTC.